Below, one TCR beta chain is given with its context. The RNA input was roughly 0.5 to 1 ug, and it was reverse transcribed with random hexamers. Amplification of TCR beta CDR3 across 54 Vbeta and 13 Jbeta was performed with immunoSEQ multiplex PCR. MiXCR, applied by TCRdb to the immunoSEQ multiplex PCR reads, yields one record per CDR3 protein. The table includes a few hundred thousand distinct CDR3 sequences, 85% detected once. This record comes from a study of CD8 T cells in Susac syndrome. Per the germline V gene, CDR1 is GTSNPN and CDR2 is SVGIG (reference sequence). Trimming removed 3 bases from V and 7 bases from J, with 10 bases in between. The CDR3 covers 11 residues.

The chain is built from TRBV30 and TRBJ2-7, with a weak D call TRBD1 (6 bases). Sequences were obtained from CD8+ T cells from PBMCs. The TCR was taken from a human donor with multiple sclerosis. The chain's CDR3 is CAWRDSREQYF. CDR3 sequence (DNA): TGTGCCTGGAGGGACAGTAGGGAGCAGTACTTC.